The 21 T cell receptor beta chains given below trace back to one sample, sequenced in a study of blood T cell repertoires in COVID-19 (dated by TCRdb to 2018 to 2021). Library generation was performed with the immunoSEQ multiplex PCR assay. TCRdb took this table from immuneACCESS and kept in-frame rearrangements with V and J called. Such tables lack part of the clones; where checked against another copy, unresolved V genes explain under half of the gap, and the rest is unexplained. The sample table records more than 250,000 clones; 70% to 90% of these occur just once. The top ten clones comprise less than 2.5% of the sample. Sequenced material: PBMCs or T cells enriched from blood (not recorded which). The receptors stem from a man aged 30 to 39 who had recovered from COVID-19.

The chain has TRBV6-7 and TRBJ1-5; tentative D call: TRBD1 (5 bases). TRBV6-7 counts as an open reading frame of uncertain function. V was cut by 7 bases and J by 0 bases, with 10 bases left in between. The CDR3 spans 14 residues. DNA for the CDR3: TGTGCCAGCAAGCACAGGATTAGCAATCAGCCCCAGCATTTT. Translating gives CASKHRISNQPQHF.

Notes on this clone: The junction does not match germline at one end; this may be a read error. This chain links TRBV4-1 with TRBJ2-2; TRBD1 agrees at 10 bases. The CDR3 runs to 16 residues. The germline V gene encodes CDR1 MGHRA and CDR2 YSYEKL. The CDR3 reads CASSRPGQGNSGELFF. Here the CDR3 DNA reads TGCGCCAGCAGCCGCCCGGGACAGGGGAACAGCGGGGAGCTGTTTTTT.

The gene calls are TRBV4-2 and TRBJ2-7; TRBD2 might be the D (5 bases). V gave up 5 bases and J gave up 0 bases, with 14 bases separating them. Per germline, CDR1 LGHNA and CDR2 YNFKEQ. The CDR3 totals 15 residues. CDR3 sequence reads: CASSSRTGSSYEQYF. The CDR3 DNA reads as TGTGCCAGCAGCTCCAGGACTGGAAGCTCCTACGAGCAGTACTTC.

J is TRBJ2-1 and V is TRBV24-1; 9 bases line up with TRBD2. The junction had 10 bases not matched to a gene; V was cut back by 4 bases and J by 4 bases. Germline CDR1 KGHDR, CDR2 SFDVKD. CDR3 length: 17 amino acids. The CDR3 reads CATSDRLRGGKYNEQFF. The CDR3 DNA reads TGTGCCACCAGTGACCGCCTGCGGGGGGGAAAATACAATGAGCAGTTCTTC.

The V call is TRBV2, the J call TRBJ2-3; 7 positions agree with TRBD1. Germline-derived CDR1 and CDR2 are SNHLY and FYNNEI. The trim removed 6 bases at V and 4 bases at J, leaving 10 bases unmatched. The CDR3 loop spans 15 amino acids. CDR3 sequence: CASRTGTVGADTQYF. As DNA, the CDR3 is TGTGCCAGCAGAACCGGGACAGTAGGGGCAGATACGCAGTATTTT.

J is TRBJ1-6 and V is TRBV3-1 (or the pseudogene TRBV3-2); 7 nucleotides line up with TRBD1. CDR3 length: 15 residues. Unmatched junction bases numbered 6, after V lost 4 bases and J lost 6 bases. Germline-derived CDR1 and CDR2 are LGHDT and YNNKEL (reference sequence). CDR3 DNA: TGTGCCAGCAGCCCGTCGACAGGGAGTAATTCACCCCTCCACTTT. It translates to CASSPSTGSNSPLHF.

V gene TRBV11-2 combines with J gene TRBJ1-2; TRBD1 aligns across 7 bases. The germline CDR1 and CDR2 sequences are SGHAT and FQNNGV. Trimming took 5 bases from V and 1 from J; bases not matched to a gene: 13. The CDR3 runs 17 residues. The CDR3 DNA reads as TGTGCCAGCAGCCCACAGCGCGGGACAGTCAATAACTATGGCTACACCTTC. Translated: CASSPQRGTVNNYGYTF.

The chain has TRBV4-1 and TRBJ1-6; D is perhaps TRBD1 (6 bases). CDR3 size: 12 residues. CDR1 is MGHRA, CDR2 YSYEKL, per germline. V was clipped by 4 bases and J by 11 bases, with 9 bases between them. This chain's CDR3 is CASSPQGPPLHF. For the CDR3, the DNA is TGCGCCAGCAGCCCACAGGGCCCACCCCTCCACTTT.

The V call is TRBV6-1, the J call TRBJ2-5; 9 bases map to TRBD2. The CDR3 loop spans 18 amino acids. Trimming took 0 bases from V and 1 from J; bases not matched to a gene: 9. Germline V gene data show CDR1 as MNHNS and CDR2 as SASEGT. The CDR3 spells CASSEAAWGAGGQETQYF. CDR3 bases: TGTGCCAGCAGTGAAGCGGCGTGGGGAGCGGGGGGCCAAGAGACCCAGTACTTC.

The chain couples TRBV3-1 (or the pseudogene TRBV3-2) to TRBJ2-1; the match to TRBD2 covers 7 bases. The V and J ends lost 10 bases and 7 bases, in that order; junction bases with no gene match: 13. Germline-derived CDR1 and CDR2 are LGHDT and YNNKEL (reference sequence). This CDR3 contains 14 residues. Here the CDR3 reads CATSREGGKNEQFF. The CDR3 region has the DNA TGTGCCACAAGCAGGGAGGGCGGGAAAAATGAGCAGTTCTTC.

The chain uses TRBV3-1 (or the pseudogene TRBV3-2) and TRBJ2-2, with D tentatively TRBD1 (6 bases). This CDR3 is built from 16 residues. Trimming removed 1 base from V and 3 bases from J, with 12 bases in between. Germline loops: CDR1 LGHDT, CDR2 YNNKEL (reference sequence). The CDR3 nucleotides are TGTGCCAGCAGCCAAGTGGTGGGGGCCCACACCGGGGAGCTGTTTTTT. Its translation is CASSQVVGAHTGELFF.

The V gene is TRBV2, the J gene TRBJ2-3; 11 nucleotides agree with TRBD2. Looked up from germline, CDR1 is SNHLY and CDR2 is FYNNEI. Trimming cost V 7 bases and J 1 base; bases outside gene matches: 4. This CDR3 comprises 15 residues. CDR3 DNA sequence: TGTGCCAGCACCCTGACTAGCGGGGGCACAGATACGCAGTATTTT. This gives the protein CASTLTSGGTDTQYF.

The rearrangement joins TRBV5-1 to TRBJ1-2; 8 bases fit TRBD1. The CDR3 length is 15 residues. V shed 3 bases, J shed 4 bases, and the junction held 8 bases outside the gene matches. From germline, CDR1 is SGHRS and CDR2 YFSETQ. CDR3 region: CASSSHAGGPYGYTF. In DNA, the CDR3 is TGCGCCAGCAGCTCCCATGCAGGGGGCCCCTATGGCTACACCTTC.

This clone was picked up one time. The genes are TRBV3-1 (or the pseudogene TRBV3-2) and TRBJ2-5; 7 nucleotides align to TRBD1. Per germline, CDR1 LGHDT and CDR2 YNNKEL (reference sequence). The V gene end was trimmed by 1 base and the J gene end by 5 bases; junction bases not matched to a gene: 7. This CDR3 has 15 amino acids. Written as DNA, the CDR3 is TGTGCCAGCAGCCAAGCGCGGACAGGAAGGGAGACCCAGTACTTC. Translated: CASSQARTGRETQYF.

V and J are TRBV9 and TRBJ2-3, with a tentative D call TRBD1 (6 bases). This CDR3 spans 11 amino acids. Trimming removed 4 bases from V and 8 bases from J, with 8 bases in between. CDR1 SGDLS and CDR2 YYNGEE come from the germline V gene. CDR3 sequence: CASSPGATQYF. CDR3 DNA sequence: TGTGCCAGCAGCCCAGGGGCTACGCAGTATTTT.

The V gene is TRBV10-2, the J gene TRBJ2-3, with TRBD2 identical over 10 bases. V dropped 1 base and J dropped 6; count of bases not matched to a gene: 4. Germline-derived CDR1 and CDR2 are WSHSY and SAAADI. The CDR3 is 15 amino acids. The CDR3 DNA is TGCGCCAGCAGTGAGTTAGCGGGGGGTTTGGATACGCAGTATTTT. Translation: CASSELAGGLDTQYF.

J is TRBJ2-5 and V is TRBV5-4, with 10 bases that match TRBD2. Germline CDR1 and CDR2: SGHNT and YYREEE (reference sequence). The CDR3 sequence is 16 residues long. The ends lost 2 bases at V and 5 bases at J; junction bases unmatched: 9. The CDR3 spells CASSFGAGGSGETQYF. CDR3 DNA: TGTGCCAGCAGCTTTGGAGCGGGGGGGTCGGGGGAGACCCAGTACTTC.

This clone came up a few times. The chain recombines TRBV7-9 with TRBJ1-1, with unresolved D. V lost 2 bases and J lost 2, with 3 bases in between. CDR3 length equals 12 residues. The germline V gene encodes CDR1 SEHNR and CDR2 FQNEAQ (reference sequence). In DNA, the CDR3 is TGTGCCAGCAGCTTATTAAACACTGAAGCTTTCTTT. Amino acid sequence: CASSLLNTEAFF. The entire variable domain, with the rest obtained from reference TRBV7-9 and TRBJ1-1, is as follows: DTGVSQNPRHKITKRGQNVTFRCDPISEHNRLYWYRQTLGQGPEFLTYFQNEAQLEKSRLLSDRFSAERPKGSFSTLEIQRTEQGDSAMYLCASSLLNTEAFFGQGTRLTVV.

CDR3 amino acids: CASSLGGPGTGELFF. The CDR3 DNA sequence: TGTGCCAGCAGCCTCGGGGGGCCGGGCACCGGGGAGCTGTTTTTT. This sequence joins TRBV7-2 and TRBJ2-2; TRBD2 is a possible D gene (7 bases). This CDR3 is 15 amino acids long. In germline, CDR1 is SGHTA, CDR2 FQGNSA. The V gene lost 5 bases and the J gene lost 4 bases, with 14 bases spanning the gap.

The chain uses TRBV24-1 and TRBJ1-4; D gene ambiguous. This CDR3 is 13 amino acids long. Germline lookup yields CDR1 KGHDR and CDR2 SFDVKD. V lost 9 bases and J lost 5, with 12 bases in between. The CDR3 DNA is TGTGCCACCTCGTCCGGGAGCAATGAAAAACTGTTTTTT. It specifies CATSSGSNEKLFF.

V usage is TRBV27 and J usage is TRBJ2-2; 9 positions agree with TRBD1. V was pared by 5 bases and J by 5 bases, with 3 bases of the junction left unmatched. Germline assignment: CDR1 MNHEY and CDR2 SMNVEV (reference sequence). This CDR3 has 14 residues. CDR3 nucleotide sequence: TGTGCCAGCAGTCGACAGGGGGTAACCGGGGAGCTGTTTTTT. It yields the protein CASSRQGVTGELFF.